This TCR beta chain was recovered during a study of blood T cell repertoires in COVID-19. Study-wide background: Acute and convalescent COVID-19 specimens originated in the United States, Italy and Spain. From T cells, B-cell-depleted T cells, or PBMCs came the material, which was cDNA or gDNA.

Per the original data handling: Estimated nucleated cell counts came from reference gene primer amplification. This table comes from immunoSEQ multiplex PCR, and its TCRdb copy is limited to in-frame clones, with some not included. V and J calls plus clone size are reproduced from that table; the DNA served to infer D and trimming. The data show roughly 35,000 clones, over 75% seen once. CDR3 length: 17 amino acids. V dropped 3 bases and J dropped 0; count of bases not matched to a gene: 11. The rearrangement links TRBV23-1 to TRBJ2-7; 7 bases are shared with TRBD1. TRBV23-1 is classed as an ORF, of uncertain function. The sample taken for sequencing was peripheral blood. The TCR sequence derives from a man aged 60 to 75 with active COVID-19. CDR3: CASSQTNKTGSSYEQYF. The CDR3 DNA reads TGCGCCAGCAGTCAGACAAACAAGACAGGGAGCTCCTACGAGCAGTACTTC.